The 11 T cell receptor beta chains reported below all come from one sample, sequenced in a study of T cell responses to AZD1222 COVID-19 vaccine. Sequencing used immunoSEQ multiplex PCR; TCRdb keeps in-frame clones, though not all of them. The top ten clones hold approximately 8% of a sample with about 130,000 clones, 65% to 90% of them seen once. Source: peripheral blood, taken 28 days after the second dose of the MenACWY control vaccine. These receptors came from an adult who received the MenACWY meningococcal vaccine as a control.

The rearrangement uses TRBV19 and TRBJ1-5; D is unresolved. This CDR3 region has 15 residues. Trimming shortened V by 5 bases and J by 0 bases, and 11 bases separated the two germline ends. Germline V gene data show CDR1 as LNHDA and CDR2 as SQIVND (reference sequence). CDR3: CASSPAGSSNQPQHF. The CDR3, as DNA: TGTGCCAGTAGTCCGGCCGGCAGTAGCAATCAGCCCCAGCATTTT. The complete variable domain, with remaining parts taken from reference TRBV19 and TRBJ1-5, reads DGGITQSPKYLFRKEGQNVTLSCEQNLNHDAMYWYRQDPGQGLRLIYYSQIVNDFQKGDIAEGYSVSREKKESFPLTVTSAQKNPTAFYLCASSPAGSSNQPQHFGDGTRLSIL.

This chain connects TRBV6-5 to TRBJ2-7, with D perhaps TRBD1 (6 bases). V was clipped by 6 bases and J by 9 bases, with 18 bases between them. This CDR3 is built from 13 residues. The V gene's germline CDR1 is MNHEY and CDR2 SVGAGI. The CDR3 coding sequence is TGTGCCAGCAGCACTAACATACAGGGCGGGCAGTACGTC. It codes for CASSTNIQGGQYV.

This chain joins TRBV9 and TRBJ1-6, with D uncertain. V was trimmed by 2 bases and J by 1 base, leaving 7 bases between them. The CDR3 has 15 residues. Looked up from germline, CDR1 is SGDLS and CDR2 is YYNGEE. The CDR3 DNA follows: TGTGCCAGCAGCGTGGACGGGTCCTATAATTCACCCCTCCACTTT. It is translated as CASSVDGSYNSPLHF.

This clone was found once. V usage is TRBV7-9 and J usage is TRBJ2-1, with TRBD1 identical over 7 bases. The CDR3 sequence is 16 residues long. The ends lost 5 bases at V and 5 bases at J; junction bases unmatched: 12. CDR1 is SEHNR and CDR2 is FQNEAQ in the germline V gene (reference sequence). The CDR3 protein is CASSPPLGRGNNEQFF. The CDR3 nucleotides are TGTGCCAGCAGCCCGCCCCTCGGCAGGGGGAACAATGAGCAGTTCTTC.

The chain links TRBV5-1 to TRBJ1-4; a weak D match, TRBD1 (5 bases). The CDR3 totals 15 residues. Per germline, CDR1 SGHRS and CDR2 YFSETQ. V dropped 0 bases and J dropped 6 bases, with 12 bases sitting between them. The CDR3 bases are TGCGCCAGCAGCTTGGCCGCAGGGTCGGATGAAAAACTGTTTTTT. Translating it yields CASSLAAGSDEKLFF. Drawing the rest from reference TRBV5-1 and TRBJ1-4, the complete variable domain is KAGVTQTPRYLIKTRGQQVTLSCSPISGHRSVSWYQQTPGQGLQFLFEYFSETQRNKGNFPGRFSGRQFSNSRSEMNVSTLELGDSALYLCASSLAAGSDEKLFFGSGTQLSVL.

CDR3 DNA sequence: TGCGCCAGCAGCCAAGGGAATGAGCAGTTCTTC. Its translation: CASSQGNEQFF. The chain joins TRBV4-1 to TRBJ2-1; D not resolved. Trimming shortened V by 1 base and J by 7 bases, and 2 bases separated the two germline ends. Germline CDR1 and CDR2: MGHRA and YSYEKL. This CDR3 is 11 amino acids long.

The CDR3 is CASSQVSFGLDTEAFF. The CDR3 DNA is TGTGCCAGCAGCCAAGTTAGTTTTGGGCTGGACACTGAAGCTTTCTTT. The chain recombines TRBV3-1 (or the pseudogene TRBV3-2) with TRBJ1-1; D is undetermined. Germline V gene sequence: CDR1 LGHDT, CDR2 YNNKEL (reference sequence). V was cut by 1 base and J by 3 bases, with 15 bases left in between. CDR3 size: 16 residues.

The chain's CDR3 is CASSLAGMNTEAFF. The CDR3 nucleotides are TGCGCCAGCAGCTTGGCCGGGATGAACACTGAAGCTTTCTTT. J is TRBJ1-1 and V is TRBV5-1; no definite D call. V was clipped by 0 bases and J by 0 bases, with 6 bases between them. CDR1 is SGHRS and CDR2 is YFSETQ in the germline V gene. This CDR3 spans 14 amino acids.

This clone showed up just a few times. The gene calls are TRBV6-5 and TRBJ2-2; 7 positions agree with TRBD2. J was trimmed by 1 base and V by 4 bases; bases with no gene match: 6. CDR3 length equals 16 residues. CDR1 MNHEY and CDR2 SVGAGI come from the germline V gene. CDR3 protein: CASSLYRTRNTGELFF. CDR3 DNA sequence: TGTGCCAGCAGTTTATACAGGACTAGGAACACCGGGGAGCTGTTTTTT.

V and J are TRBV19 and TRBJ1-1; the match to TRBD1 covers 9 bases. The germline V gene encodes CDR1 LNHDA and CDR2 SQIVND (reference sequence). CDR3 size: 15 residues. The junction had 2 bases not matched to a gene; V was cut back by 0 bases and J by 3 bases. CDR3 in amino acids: CASSIDTGGYTEAFF. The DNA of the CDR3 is TGTGCCAGTAGTATAGATACAGGGGGCTACACTGAAGCTTTCTTT.

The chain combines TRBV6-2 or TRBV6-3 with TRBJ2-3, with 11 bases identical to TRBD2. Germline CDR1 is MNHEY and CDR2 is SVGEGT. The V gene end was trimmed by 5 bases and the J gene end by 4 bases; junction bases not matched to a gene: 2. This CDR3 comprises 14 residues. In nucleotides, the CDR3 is TGTGCCAGCAGTATACTAGCGGGGGCAGATACGCAGTATTTT. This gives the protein CASSILAGADTQYF.